This entry lists 25 T cell receptor beta chains sequenced from one sample in a study of blood T cells in healthy people across ages. It was with a sample-barcoded 5' primer and a J-beta primer mix that a second PCR of roughly 7 to 12 cycles was run. TCRdb re-derived calls from the 5' RACE reads in MiXCR, one entry per CDR3 protein. The sample has under 2,000,000 distinct CDR3 sequences, around half seen once. Sequencing was done on a sample of blood. All receptors come from a woman aged 35 to 49 in good health.

This sequence joins TRBV25-1 and TRBJ1-6, with D perhaps matching TRBD1 (5 bases). Germline V gene lookup returns CDR1 MGHDK and CDR2 SYGVNS. This CDR3 contains 15 residues. V lost 1 base, J lost 10 bases, and 14 bases lay in between. In nucleotides, the CDR3 is TGTGCCAGCAGTGAATTGACAGTAGCGGGATCACCCCTCCACTTT. Its protein product is CASSELTVAGSPLHF.

The CDR3 region is CASSGRGFPQHF. The CDR3, as DNA: TGTGCCAGCAGTGGGAGGGGTTTCCCCCAGCATTTT. The rearrangement joins TRBV6-1 to TRBJ1-5; tentative D call: TRBD1 (5 bases). The V gene lost 4 bases and the J gene lost 10 bases, with 11 bases spanning the gap. In germline, CDR1 is MNHNS, CDR2 SASEGT. The CDR3 contains 12 residues.

This CDR3 is CASLEGSGFNQPQHF. The DNA for the CDR3 is TGTGCCAGCTTGGAGGGATCAGGGTTCAATCAGCCCCAGCATTTT. V gene TRBV7-2 combines with J gene TRBJ1-5, with D perhaps TRBD1 (5 bases). The CDR3 is 15 amino acids. The germline gives CDR1 SGHTA, CDR2 FQGNSA. Trimming removed 8 bases at V and 3 bases at J, with 17 bases between.

The chain employs TRBV4-3 and TRBJ2-7, with D perhaps being TRBD1 or TRBD2 (5 bases each). The better agreement between TRBJ2-5 and the DNA end casts doubt on the J call. This CDR3 region has 15 residues. Per the germline V gene, CDR1 is LGHNA and CDR2 is YSLEER. The CDR3 is CASSRGTTAGETQYF. The CDR3 nucleotides read TGCGCCAGCAGCAGGGGCACAACGGCGGGCGAGACCCAGTACTTC.

As for this clonotype: A read error may produce the germline difference seen at one junction end. In DNA form, the CDR3 reads TGTGCTAGCAGCCGGGGACTTACTAGCACAGATACGCAGTATTTT. It codes for CASSRGLTSTDTQYF. The chain carries TRBV7-7 and TRBJ2-3; D is perhaps TRBD2 (6 bases). This CDR3 region has 15 residues. Germline CDR1 reads SSHAT; CDR2 reads FNYEAQ (reference sequence).

The chain combines TRBV28 with TRBJ2-1; 10 nucleotides align to TRBD1. After removal of 6 bases from V and 6 bases from J, the junction contained 17 bases not matched to a gene. CDR3 size: 18 residues. Per germline, CDR1 MDHEN and CDR2 SYDVKM. The DNA of the CDR3 is TGTGCCAGCAGGCCCCTGAGGGTCACGGGACAGGGGCGCAATGAGCAGTTCTTC. The encoded protein is CASRPLRVTGQGRNEQFF.

CDR3 sequence reads: CASSQLAGANTGELFF. As DNA, the CDR3 is TGTGCCAGCAGCCAACTAGCGGGGGCGAACACCGGGGAGCTGTTTTTT. The rearrangement joins TRBV4-2 to TRBJ2-2; 10 bases line up with TRBD2. Germline V CDR1 and CDR2: LGHNA, YNFKEQ. The trim removed 2 bases at V and 0 bases at J, leaving 0 bases unmatched. The CDR3 extends over 16 amino acids.

The chain is built from TRBV7-2 and TRBJ2-5, with D perhaps TRBD2 (7 bases). Germline V gene lookup returns CDR1 SGHTA and CDR2 FQGNSA. The CDR3 contains 15 residues. Trimming removed 5 bases at V and 11 bases at J, with 24 bases between. CDR3 in DNA: TGTGCCAGCAGCCAGGGAGGGGGGCTATCCTACGGGCAGTACTTC. It specifies CASSQGGGLSYGQYF. Combining the CDR3 with reference TRBV7-2 and TRBJ2-5 gives the whole variable domain GAGVSQSPSNKVTEKGKDVELRCDPISGHTALYWYRQSLGQGLEFLIYFQGNSAPDKSGLPSDRFSAERTGGSVSTLTIQRTQQEDSAVYLCASSQGGGLSYGQYFGPGTRLLVL.

The genes are TRBV9 and TRBJ2-4, with TRBD2 as a possible D gene (6 bases). The tail of the sequence fits TRBJ2-5 better, so the J call may be wrong. The CDR3 sequence is 15 residues long. Germline V CDR1 and CDR2: SGDLS, YYNGEE. CDR3 residues: CASGQGRRDWETQYF. The CDR3, as DNA: TGTGCCAGCGGCCAAGGGCGGAGGGATTGGGAGACCCAGTACTTC.

This chain connects TRBV20-1 to TRBJ2-3, with unresolved D. This CDR3 is 11 amino acids long. CDR1 is DFQATT and CDR2 is SNEGSKA in the germline V gene (reference sequence). Trimming pared 5 bases from V and 6 bases from J, leaving 9 bases between. The CDR3 coding sequence is TGCAGTGCTCGTAAATTGGATACGCAGTATTTT. Translating gives CSARKLDTQYF.

The chain couples TRBV7-9 to TRBJ2-5; tentatively, D is TRBD1 (6 bases). This CDR3 contains 14 residues. The germline V gene encodes CDR1 SEHNR and CDR2 FQNEAQ (reference sequence). V was cut by 8 bases and J by 0 bases, with 13 bases left in between. CDR3 amino acids: CASVGGQYQETQYF. CDR3 sequence (DNA): TGTGCCAGCGTAGGGGGACAATACCAAGAGACCCAGTACTTC.

The genes are TRBV4-1 and TRBJ2-7; D is perhaps TRBD2 (5 bases). V was shortened by 0 bases and J by 2 bases, with 17 bases between the two germline ends. The CDR3 contains 17 residues. Germline V lookup: CDR1 MGHRA, CDR2 YSYEKL. CDR3 in DNA: TGCGCCAGCAGCCAAGACGTTTGGACCCTAGCCCCCTACGAGCAGTACTTC. Amino acid sequence: CASSQDVWTLAPYEQYF.

The sample holds many counts of this clonotype. The chain is built from TRBV27 and TRBJ2-6, with D uncertain. The length of the CDR3 is 15 residues. V lost 4 bases and J 2 bases, leaving 9 bases between the germline ends. Germline loops: CDR1 MNHEY, CDR2 SMNVEV (reference sequence). The CDR3 nucleotides read TGTGCCAGCAGTTCACCGGGCGCTGGGGCCAACGTCCTGACTTTC. It encodes CASSSPGAGANVLTF.

This clonotype was counted a few times. The chain links TRBV6-5 to TRBJ2-4, with 8 bases aligning to TRBD1. The germline gives CDR1 MNHEY, CDR2 SVGAGI. The CDR3 length is 15 residues. V lost 4 bases and J lost 2; bases outside the gene matches: 4. The CDR3 coding sequence is TGTGCCAGCAGTTTCGACAGGGGAACCAAAAACATTCAGTACTTC. Its translation is CASSFDRGTKNIQYF.

This chain joins TRBV29-1 and TRBJ1-2, with a possible D match to TRBD1 (6 bases). The germline gives CDR1 SQVTM, CDR2 ANQGSEA. The CDR3 consists of 13 residues. V was shortened by 2 bases and J by 7 bases, with 14 bases between the two germline ends. CDR3 region: CSVETPGVVGYTF. The CDR3 nucleotides read TGCAGCGTTGAAACCCCAGGGGTTGTTGGCTACACCTTC.

The chain uses TRBV28 and TRBJ2-7, with 10 bases identical to TRBD2. CDR3 length equals 18 residues. With 4 bases clipped from V and 0 bases from J, the junction kept 12 bases outside the gene matches. The germline V gene encodes CDR1 MDHEN and CDR2 SYDVKM. For the CDR3, the DNA is TGTGCCAGCAGTTCTAGCGGGGGAGGCATGCCTAGCTCCTACGAGCAGTACTTC. As protein: CASSSSGGGMPSSYEQYF.

This clonotype was seen a handful of times. The CDR3 here is CASSLGGGGFYEQYF. CDR3 bases: TGCGCCAGCAGCCTCGGTGGAGGGGGCTTCTACGAGCAGTACTTC. This chain uses TRBV4-3 with TRBJ2-7, with D maybe TRBD1 (7 bases). CDR1 and CDR2 (germline): LGHNA, YSLEER. This CDR3 region has 15 residues. V lost 4 bases to trimming and J lost 3 bases, with 16 bases between them.

To note about this clonotype: The DNA is omitted, as the CDR3 cannot be located on it reliably, and the CDR3 follows TCRdb's listing. The rearrangement uses TRBV7-5 and TRBJ1-1. TRBV7-5 corresponds to a pseudogene. The CDR3 length equals 14 residues, ends included. The CDR3: CISVPVGRNTEAFF.

Here the CDR3 reads CASSFDIPSSSGANVLTF. The CDR3 nucleotides are TGTGCCAGCAGCTTCGACATCCCTAGTTCTTCTGGGGCCAACGTCCTGACTTTC. The chain combines TRBV27 with TRBJ2-6; no firm D call. The CDR3 spans 18 residues. V shed 6 bases and J shed 1 base, with 19 bases lying between them. Germline V gene sequence: CDR1 MNHEY, CDR2 SMNVEV (reference sequence).

The chain has TRBV15 and TRBJ2-5; D is ambiguous. The J call may be incorrect, as the DNA end agrees better with TRBJ2-7. Per germline, CDR1 LNHNV and CDR2 YYDKDF (reference sequence). The CDR3 is 14 amino acids. As DNA, the CDR3 is TGTGCCACCAGCAGAGAGTCAGGACGTCTCGAGCAGTACTTC. It specifies CATSRESGRLEQYF.

The V and J genes are TRBV4-1 and TRBJ2-1; D assignment may be TRBD1 or TRBD2 (5 bases each). The germline gives CDR1 MGHRA, CDR2 YSYEKL. This CDR3 spans 14 amino acids. V dropped 7 bases and J dropped 10 bases, with 20 bases sitting between them. CDR3: CASMGDGAATEQFF. CDR3 coding DNA: TGCGCCAGCATGGGGGACGGCGCGGCCACAGAGCAGTTCTTC.

The J gene is TRBJ1-1, the V gene TRBV9; D is unclear. Germline-derived CDR1 and CDR2 are SGDLS and YYNGEE. This CDR3 contains 14 residues. Deletions cut 0 bases from V and 0 bases from J, with 6 bases between. The CDR3: CASSVAEVNTEAFF. The DNA of the CDR3 is TGTGCCAGCAGCGTAGCTGAGGTGAACACTGAAGCTTTCTTT.

V usage is TRBV10-3 and J usage is TRBJ2-1, with a possible D match to TRBD2 (5 bases). Per germline, CDR1 ENHRY and CDR2 SYGVKD. This CDR3 is 16 amino acids long. The V and J ends lost 6 bases and 6 bases respectively, with 21 bases between them. CDR3 bases: TGTGCCATCAGGGGTAGAACTAGTGGGAGAACCAATGAGCAGTTCTTC. Its protein product is CAIRGRTSGRTNEQFF.

This clonotype was detected a few times. The genes are TRBV11-2 and TRBJ1-6; D gene unclear. Trimming pared 8 bases from V and 7 bases from J, leaving 9 bases between. Germline lookup yields CDR1 SGHAT and CDR2 FQNNGV. CDR3 length: 12 amino acids. CDR3 DNA sequence: TGTGCCAGCGGCACGGTAAATTCACCCCTCCACTTT. Residues: CASGTVNSPLHF.

This chain uses TRBV7-2 with TRBJ2-3; D remains ambiguous. V dropped 5 bases and J dropped 0 bases, with 12 bases sitting between them. The CDR3 consists of 15 residues. Germline-derived CDR1 and CDR2 are SGHTA and FQGNSA. The CDR3 region has the DNA TGTGCCAGCAGCGACCCTAACACTAGCACAGATACGCAGTATTTT. This gives the protein CASSDPNTSTDTQYF.